This TCR beta chain emerged from a study of cytomegalovirus exposure and HLA in healthy donors. General study findings and limits: One later analysis, an examination of the 100 to 150 validation repertoires, found that first-cohort TCR clusters tended to co-occur in them. Testing in vitro showed three CMV-associated chains specific for CMV antigens.

A word on this clone: The antigen remains unidentified.

CDR1 is LNHDA, CDR2 SQIVND, per germline (reference sequence). There are 16 residues in the CDR3. Trimming removed 6 bases from V and 4 bases from J; junction bases left unmatched: 12. The table came from immunoSEQ multiplex PCR; TCRdb's copy has only in-frame clones and leaves some out. This table holds 55,000 to 70,000 clones, 90% to 95% found once. Sequenced: PBMCs. This chain uses TRBV19 with TRBJ2-3; 8 nucleotides align to TRBD2. The TCR comes from a man aged 18 to 29 in good health and CMV-seropositive. CDR3 DNA sequence: TGTGCCAGTAGCCGAGGACTAGCACCCGAGCCAGATACGCAGTATTTT. This encodes CASSRGLAPEPDTQYF.